This T cell receptor (beta chain) appears in the sequencing data of a study of beta chain features in type 1 diabetes. Study outcomes and limitations: When Type 1 diabetes patients were examined, their TCRB CDR3s proved moderately but significantly shorter in all four CD4+ subsets.

This clone occurred a few times. Its antigen is as yet unknown. Sequenced material consisted of expressed TCRB transcripts (all of the isolated RNA was reverse transcribed). Using immunoSEQ multiplex PCR, the repertoire was profiled, and TCRdb retains in-frame clones only, with some absent. The sample holds approximately 730,000 clones; under 15% are singletons and the top ten take approximately 0.021%. Germline values: CDR1 MGHDK, CDR2 SYGVNS. The CDR3 consists of 15 residues. V trimming: 3 bases; J trimming: 3 bases; junction bases outside the gene matches: 6. The TCR sequence derives from a man between 18 and 35 years old with type 1 diabetes. The sequenced sample consisted of naive CD4+ T cells from blood. V and J are TRBV25-1 and TRBJ1-1; 8 bases are a match to TRBD1. The CDR3 protein is CASSDPQGADTEAFF. CDR3 nucleotides: TGTGCCAGCAGTGATCCGCAGGGGGCGGACACTGAAGCTTTCTTT.